This T cell receptor (beta chain) was found in a study of molecular identifiers for immune sequencing clone quantification. Between the trimmed V and J ends, which lost 1 base and 0 bases, there was a span of 9 bases. The V gene's germline CDR1 is SGHAT and CDR2 FQNNGV. The CDR3 has 16 amino acids. Preparation methods for the bulk TCR libraries were those previously described, with listed TCR primers. TCRdb ran MiXCR on the PCR reads and lists one entry per CDR3 protein. There are hundreds of thousands of distinct CDR3 sequences in the sample; roughly a quarter occur only once, and 0.74% lies in the top ten. General study points: Highly expanded clone sizes could be underestimated by identical TCR molecules that share a barcode.

With regard to this clonotype: Its antigen is unknown.

Sorted naive CD8 T cells, roughly 19,000 to 1,100,000, were sequenced from 10%, 30% or 50% RNA. Sorted naive CD8 T cells were those defined as CD8+CD4-CCR7+CD45RA+. V usage is TRBV11-2 and J usage is TRBJ1-4; D is uncertain. What was sequenced was naive CD8+ T cells from blood, with Jurkat cell RNA spiked in. Documented subset: FACS-sorted CD8+CD4-CCR7+CD45RA+ naive T cells. The TCR originated in a human donor in good health. Some libraries in this study had Jurkat cell RNA spiked in. The CDR3 region is CASSLVGGPTNEKLFF. DNA for the CDR3: TGTGCCAGCAGCTTAGTTGGAGGGCCAACTAATGAAAAACTGTTTTTT.